The clone carrying this T cell receptor (beta chain) was counted between two and nine times. Its antigen is unidentified. In germline, CDR1 is SGHTA, CDR2 FQGNSA. The CDR3 length is 13 residues. Trimming pared 2 bases from V and 7 bases from J, leaving 9 bases between. These data belong to a study of CD8+ T cells in alopecia areata. Study information: Treated patients received oral tofacitinib, 5 to 10 mg twice daily.

Sequencing templates came from extracted RNA that was reverse transcribed into cDNA. Generated by immunoSEQ multiplex PCR, the TCRdb table keeps only in-frame clones and is missing some. Here the sample spans over 110,000 clones, 40% to 65% being singletons. Study-level points and caveats: Higher clonality was seen in lesional scalp than in normal scalp, especially in alopecia totalis/universalis.

Alopecia areata patients provided lesional scalp punch biopsies and peripheral blood. Specimen: CD4+ T cells sorted from blood, collected at week 0. The sequence derives from a human donor with alopecia areata. The chain uses TRBV7-2 and TRBJ1-5; D call uncertain. The CDR3 region is CASSLSTRQPQHF. CDR3 sequence (DNA): TGTGCCAGCAGCTTAAGTACCCGGCAGCCCCAGCATTTT. The whole variable domain, filled in from reference TRBV7-2 and TRBJ1-5, reads GAGVSQSPSNKVTEKGKDVELRCDPISGHTALYWYRQSLGQGLEFLIYFQGNSAPDKSGLPSDRFSAERTGGSVSTLTIQRTQQEDSAVYLCASSLSTRQPQHFGDGTRLSIL.